This T cell receptor beta chain stems from a study of cytomegalovirus exposure and HLA in healthy donors. Whole-study findings and limits: Three chains linked to CMV were shown in vitro to be specific for CMV antigens. Whilst most TCR sequences proved rare, a subset of public TCRs occurred across many donors.

Germline CDR1 reads SSHAT; CDR2 reads FNYEAQ (reference sequence). The length of the CDR3 is 16 residues. V lost 1 base and J lost 8, with 17 bases in between. As concerns this clone: Its target is unknown.

Profiling relied on immunoSEQ multiplex PCR, and the TCRdb table lists in-frame clones only, not all of them. The sample includes hundreds of thousands of clones, 87% seen only once; the top ten take around 11%. The sequenced sample consisted of PBMCs. The clonotype was recovered from a man younger than 35 in good health and CMV-seropositive. The chain links TRBV7-7 to TRBJ2-2; D unresolved. CDR3 bases: TGTGCCAGCAGCTTAGAAGCCGCTAGGTACGGAGGGGAGCTGTTTTTT. As protein: CASSLEAARYGGELFF.